This T cell receptor beta chain was observed in a study of OX40 agonist ivuxolimab in advanced cancers. Study as a whole: Enrollees could have had prior anti-PD-1, anti-PD-L1 or anti-CTLA-4 therapy, which around 43% had received.

Turning to this clone: Its antigen is unidentified. Additional DNA sequences in this sample encode the identical CDR3.

The germline V gene encodes CDR1 SGHTA and CDR2 FQGNSA. This CDR3 spans 14 amino acids. Trimming cost V 5 bases and J 3 bases, with 12 bases left between them. The study, taken as a whole, reports: CD4+ and CD8+ blood T cells expanded clonally by week 6 at 0.1 to 3.0 mg/kg.

Clones were sequenced by immunoSEQ multiplex PCR, and TCRdb holds only the in-frame ones, with some missing. The sample consists of 70,000 or so clones, 70% to 90% of them appearing once. This TCR derives from an adult with an advanced solid tumor such as melanoma, head and neck, liver or kidney cancer. The rearrangement joins TRBV7-2 to TRBJ2-3, with D perhaps TRBD1 (6 bases). Sequenced here: CD4+ or CD8+ T cells sorted from blood, sampled in a trial of the OX40 agonist ivuxolimab. CDR3 DNA sequence: TGTGCCAGCAGCACCGGGACAAGTACAGATACGCAGTATTTT. Residues: CASSTGTSTDTQYF.